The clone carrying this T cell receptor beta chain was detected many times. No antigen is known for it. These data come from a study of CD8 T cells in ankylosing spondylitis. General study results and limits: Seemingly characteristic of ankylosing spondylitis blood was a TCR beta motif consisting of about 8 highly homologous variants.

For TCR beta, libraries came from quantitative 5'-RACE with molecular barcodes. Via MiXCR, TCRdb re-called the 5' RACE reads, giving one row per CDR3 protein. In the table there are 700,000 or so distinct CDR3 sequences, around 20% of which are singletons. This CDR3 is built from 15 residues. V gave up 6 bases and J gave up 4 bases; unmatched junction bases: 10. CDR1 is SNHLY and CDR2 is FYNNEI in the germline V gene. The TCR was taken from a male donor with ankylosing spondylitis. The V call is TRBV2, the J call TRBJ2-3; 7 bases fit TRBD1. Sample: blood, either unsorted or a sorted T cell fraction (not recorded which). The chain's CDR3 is CASSGTARSPDTQYF. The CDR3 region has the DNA TGTGCCAGCAGCGGGACAGCCAGATCACCAGATACGCAGTATTTT.